Listed here are 8 T cell receptor beta chains from one sample, sequenced in a study of CD8 T cells in Susac syndrome. Reverse transcription of roughly 0.5 to 1 ug RNA was carried out with random hexamers. TCRdb ran MiXCR on the immunoSEQ multiplex PCR reads and lists one entry per CDR3 protein. The profile shows some 110,000 distinct CDR3 sequences, about 95% of them singletons. Sequencing was done on a sample of CD8+ T cells from PBMCs. Every receptor here comes from a human donor with Susac syndrome.

V gene TRBV5-4 combines with J gene TRBJ2-1, with D tentatively TRBD1 or TRBD2 (5 bases each). Trimming stripped 6 bases from V and 5 bases from J, with 12 bases between. The CDR3 length is 13 residues. The germline gives CDR1 SGHNT, CDR2 YYREEE (reference sequence). The CDR3 region has the DNA TGTGCCAGCACTCGAGGGGTAGACAATGAGCAGTTCTTC. Translation gives CASTRGVDNEQFF.

The V and J genes are TRBV20-1 and TRBJ2-1, with D possibly being TRBD1 or TRBD2 (5 bases each). V lost 0 bases and J lost 8, with 23 bases in between. The CDR3 is 17 residues long. Germline loops: CDR1 DFQATT, CDR2 SNEGSKA (reference sequence). The CDR3 bases are TGCAGTGCTAGAGATACCGGGGCAGGCGGCCACGTCGATGAGCAGTTCTTC. It translates to CSARDTGAGGHVDEQFF.

This rearrangement joins TRBV12-3 or TRBV12-4 to TRBJ1-2; D gene ambiguous. V lost 5 bases and J lost 4, with 17 bases in between. The CDR3 has 15 residues. The CDR3 DNA sequence: TGTGCCAGCAGTCCCTCCGGGGTTCACTCCTATGGCTACACCTTC. The encoded protein is CASSPSGVHSYGYTF.

The rearrangement joins TRBV29-1 to TRBJ2-7, with 9 bases fitting TRBD1. In germline, CDR1 is SQVTM, CDR2 ANQGSEA. The trim removed 7 bases at V and 2 bases at J, leaving 3 bases unmatched. The CDR3 length is 12 residues. The CDR3 DNA reads TGCAGCGCACAGGGGGCGACCTACGAGCAGTACTTC. Its translation: CSAQGATYEQYF.

The genes are TRBV30 and TRBJ2-7; TRBD2 aligns across 11 bases. The germline V gene encodes CDR1 GTSNPN and CDR2 SVGIG (reference sequence). V lost 8 bases and J lost 2; bases outside the gene matches: 11. CDR3 length: 15 amino acids. The CDR3 coding sequence is TGTGCCCTCGGACCGGGACTAGCGGACCCCTACGAGCAGTACTTC. Translation: CALGPGLADPYEQYF.

V usage is TRBV27 and J usage is TRBJ1-1; D is unresolved. Germline CDR1 is MNHEY and CDR2 is SMNVEV (reference sequence). The V end was cut by 0 bases, the J end by 0 bases, with 2 bases between. The CDR3 sequence is 13 residues long. In DNA form, the CDR3 reads TGTGCCAGCAGTTTATCGATGAACACTGAAGCTTTCTTT. It codes for CASSLSMNTEAFF.

The rearrangement uses TRBV3-1 and TRBJ2-4; weak D call: TRBD2 (6 bases). Between the trimmed V and J ends, which lost 3 bases and 4 bases, there was a span of 16 bases. The CDR3 runs 16 residues. Germline CDR1 is LGHDT and CDR2 is YNNKEL (reference sequence). CDR3 sequence: CASSHQWGDPKNIQYF. The CDR3, as DNA: TGTGCCAGCAGCCATCAGTGGGGGGACCCGAAAAACATTCAGTACTTC.

The V call is TRBV4-1, the J call TRBJ1-6, with 10 bases matching TRBD1. The ends lost 0 bases at V and 7 bases at J; junction bases unmatched: 0. The V gene's germline CDR1 is MGHRA and CDR2 YSYEKL. This CDR3 is built from 15 residues. The CDR3 coding sequence is TGCGCCAGCAGCCAAGAGGGACAGGGGAATTCACCCCTCCACTTT. Its protein product is CASSQEGQGNSPLHF.